The entry below describes one T cell receptor beta chain. Sequence at one end of the junction differs from germline and may be a read error. In the source study's methods: For nucleated cells, counts were estimated from reference gene primer amplification. Profiling relied on immunoSEQ multiplex PCR, and the TCRdb table lists in-frame clones only, not all of them. V and J calls plus clone size are reproduced from that table; the DNA served to infer D and trimming. The sample shows about 130,000 clones, roughly 85% of them seen only once. The record originates from a study of blood T cell repertoires in COVID-19. Across the whole study: The origin of the acute and convalescent COVID-19 samples was the United States, Italy and Spain. PBMCs, B-cell-depleted T cells, or T cells provided the cDNA or gDNA that made up the material.

Per the germline V gene, CDR1 is LNHDA and CDR2 is SQIVND (reference sequence). The CDR3 has 15 amino acids. Sequencing used peripheral blood. The receptor comes from a human donor in a cohort sampled during active COVID-19. This chain uses TRBV19 with TRBJ1-5, with 11 positions matching TRBD1. This CDR3 is CASRIAGQGAQPQHF. The CDR3 DNA sequence: TGTGCCAGTAGGATAGCAGGACAGGGGGCCCAGCCCCAGCATTTT.